This T cell receptor (beta chain) originates from a study of cytomegalovirus exposure and HLA in healthy donors. A note on this clone: Its antigen remains unidentified.

V lost 2 bases to trimming and J lost 0 bases, with 11 bases between them. CDR3 length: 15 residues. CDR1 is SNHLY, CDR2 FYNNEI, per germline. PCR involved 60 Vbeta and 13 Jbeta primers. TCRdb's table, derived via immunoSEQ multiplex PCR, lists solely in-frame clones and lacks some. The sample contains 100,000 to 150,000 clones, about 74% of which appear only once. General study results and limits: In a later analysis, TCR beta V- and J-gene trimming showed a link to a missense DCLRE1C variant. Most sequenced TCRs were rare (though some public TCRs occurred in many donors). CMV serostatus was the only recorded immune exposure for donors.

The TCR comes from a male donor in good health and CMV-seronegative. V usage is TRBV2 and J usage is TRBJ2-7; no clear D gene. Sequencing used PBMCs. The CDR3 nucleotides are TGTGCCAGCAGTGAACCAGACCGGAGCTCCTACGAGCAGTACTTC. Amino acid sequence: CASSEPDRSSYEQYF. The whole variable domain, remainder taken from reference TRBV2 and TRBJ2-7, is EPEVTQTPSHQVTQMGQEVILRCVPISNHLYFYWYRQILGQKVEFLVSFYNNEISEKSEIFDDQFSVERPDGSNFTLKIRSTKLEDSAMYFCASSEPDRSSYEQYFGPGTRLTVT.